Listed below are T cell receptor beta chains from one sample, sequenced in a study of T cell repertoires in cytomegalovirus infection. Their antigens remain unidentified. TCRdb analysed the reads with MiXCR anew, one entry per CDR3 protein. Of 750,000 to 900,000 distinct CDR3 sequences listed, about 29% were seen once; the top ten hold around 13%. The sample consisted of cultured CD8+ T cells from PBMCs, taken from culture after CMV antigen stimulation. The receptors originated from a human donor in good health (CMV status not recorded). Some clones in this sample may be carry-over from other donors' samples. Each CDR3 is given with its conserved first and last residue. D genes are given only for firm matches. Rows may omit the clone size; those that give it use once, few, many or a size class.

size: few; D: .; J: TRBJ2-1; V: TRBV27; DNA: TGTGCCAGCAGTTTCATGAGGTCCTACAATGAGCAGTTCTTC; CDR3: CASSFMRSYNEQFF
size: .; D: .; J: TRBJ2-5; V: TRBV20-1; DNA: TGCAGTGCTCCCGGGAGATGGGAGACCCAGTACTTC; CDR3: CSAPGRWETQYF
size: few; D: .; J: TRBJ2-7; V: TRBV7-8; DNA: TGTGCCAGCAGCTTCGATAAACCCTCCTACGAGCAGTACTTC; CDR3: CASSFDKPSYEQYF
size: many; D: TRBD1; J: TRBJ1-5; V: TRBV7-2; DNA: TGTGCCAGCAGCTTGGAAACAGGGGGTGGCAATCAGCCCCAGCATTTT; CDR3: CASSLETGGGNQPQHF
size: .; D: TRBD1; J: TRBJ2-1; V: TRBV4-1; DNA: TGCGCCAGCAGCCAACGGACAGGGGACTCCTACAATGAGCAGTTCTTC; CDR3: CASSQRTGDSYNEQFF
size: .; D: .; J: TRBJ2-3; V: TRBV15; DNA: TGTGCCACCAGCCCCCCTACGGACGGATTTTTCACAGATACGCAGTATTTT; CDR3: CATSPPTDGFFTDTQYF
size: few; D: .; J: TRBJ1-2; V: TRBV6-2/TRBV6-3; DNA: TGTGCCAGCAGTTTTAAAGTCAGAGGGGTTGGAGATGGCTACACCTTC; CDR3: CASSFKVRGVGDGYTF
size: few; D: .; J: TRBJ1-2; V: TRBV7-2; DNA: TGTGCCAGCAGCTTACCCCTCGCAGGAAACTATGGCTACACCTTC; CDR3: CASSLPLAGNYGYTF
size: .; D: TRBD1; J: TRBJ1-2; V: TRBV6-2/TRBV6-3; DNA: TGTGCCAGCAGTTACGACAGGGTTAACTATGGCTACACCTTC; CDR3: CASSYDRVNYGYTF
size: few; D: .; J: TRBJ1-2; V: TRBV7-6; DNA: TGTGCCAGCAGCACCGACGGACAGATAAATGGCTACACCTTC; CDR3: CASSTDGQINGYTF
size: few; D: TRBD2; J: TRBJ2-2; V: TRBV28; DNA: TGTGCCAGCAGTCCACTTAGCGGGGGGTCCCCGAACACCGGGGAGCTGTTTTTT; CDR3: CASSPLSGGSPNTGELFF
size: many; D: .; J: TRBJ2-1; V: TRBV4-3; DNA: TGCGCCAGCAGCCAAGATCATCGAGACAACCTTCGAGAGCAGTTCTTC; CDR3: CASSQDHRDNLREQFF
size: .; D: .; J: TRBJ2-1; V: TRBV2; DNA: TGTGCCAGCAGTGGCCCCTCCTACAATGAGCAGTTCTTC; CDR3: CASSGPSYNEQFF
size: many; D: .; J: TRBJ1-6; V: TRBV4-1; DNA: TGCGCCAGCAGCCAAATCGGGGGCAGGGAGAATTCACCCCTCCACTTT; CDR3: CASSQIGGRENSPLHF
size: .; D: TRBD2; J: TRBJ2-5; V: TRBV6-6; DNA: TGTGCCAGCAGTGCTCAGTCTAGCGGGGGCCCCGAGACCCAGTACTTC; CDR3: CASSAQSSGGPETQYF
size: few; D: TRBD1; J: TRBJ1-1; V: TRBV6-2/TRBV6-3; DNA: TGTGCCAGCAGGGTTACCTATTCAGGGGGCCTCACTGAAGCTTTCTTT; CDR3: CASRVTYSGGLTEAFF
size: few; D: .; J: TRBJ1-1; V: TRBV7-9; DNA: TGTGCCAGCAGCTTACTAGGAACGGGCACTGAAGCTTTCTTT; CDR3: CASSLLGTGTEAFF
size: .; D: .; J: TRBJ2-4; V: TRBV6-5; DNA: TGTGCCAGCAGTCCCAGGCCCGGCACCCAAGCCAAAAACATTCGGTACTTC; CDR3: CASSPRPGTQAKNIRYF
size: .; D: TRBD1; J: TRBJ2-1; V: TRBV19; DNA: TGTGCCAGTAGTACCCGACAGGGCCCGAGCTCCTACAATGAGCAGTTCTTC; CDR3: CASSTRQGPSSYNEQFF